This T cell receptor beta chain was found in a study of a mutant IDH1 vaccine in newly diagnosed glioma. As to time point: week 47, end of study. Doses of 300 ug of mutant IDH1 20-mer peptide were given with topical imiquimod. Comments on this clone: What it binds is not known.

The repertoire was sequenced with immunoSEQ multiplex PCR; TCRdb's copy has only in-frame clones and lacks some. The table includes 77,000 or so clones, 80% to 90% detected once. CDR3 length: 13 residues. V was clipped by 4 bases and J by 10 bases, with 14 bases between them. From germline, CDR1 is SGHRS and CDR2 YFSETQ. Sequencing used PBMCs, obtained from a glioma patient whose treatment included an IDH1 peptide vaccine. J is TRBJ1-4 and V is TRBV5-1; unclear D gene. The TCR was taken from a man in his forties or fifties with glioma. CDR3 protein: CASSPGLVGKLFF. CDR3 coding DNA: TGCGCCAGCAGCCCAGGACTTGTAGGAAAACTGTTTTTT.